The T cell receptor beta chain described here comes from a study of cytomegalovirus exposure and HLA in healthy donors. Findings and limits, study-wide: Previous analysis showed most TCR beta V segments were productive about 87% or about 30% of the time.

There are 11 residues in the CDR3. V was clipped by 5 bases and J by 7 bases, with 10 bases between them. Germline CDR1 reads SGHRS; CDR2 reads YFSETQ. The primer mix had 60 Vbeta and 13 Jbeta primers. TCRdb keeps only in-frame clones here, not all; method: immunoSEQ multiplex PCR. Among around 190,000 clones listed, over 70% were seen once. Healthy individuals who donated bone marrow served as the donors. As regards this clone: The antigen is unknown.

Sequenced input: PBMCs. V gene TRBV5-1 combines with J gene TRBJ2-7; possible D gene TRBD2, 6 bases. The sequence was collected from a woman in her twenties or thirties in good health and CMV-seropositive. In nucleotides, the CDR3 is TGCGCCAGCAGTAATGGGGGGGAGCAGTACTTC. Translated, it gives CASSNGGEQYF. The full variable domain, rest sourced from reference TRBV5-1 and TRBJ2-7, is KAGVTQTPRYLIKTRGQQVTLSCSPISGHRSVSWYQQTPGQGLQFLFEYFSETQRNKGNFPGRFSGRQFSNSRSEMNVSTLELGDSALYLCASSNGGEQYFGPGTRLTVT.